This record covers a single T cell receptor (beta chain). Its antigen is not known. The data were taken from a study of OX40 agonist ivuxolimab in advanced cancers. Background on the study: At 0.01 to 10 mg/kg, ivuxolimab was administered intravenously to patients every 2 weeks. It was permissible to have had prior anti-PD-1, anti-PD-L1 or anti-CTLA-4 therapy, and about 40% had some.

V lost 6 bases and J lost 0, with 11 bases in between. CDR3 length: 14 amino acids. The V gene's germline CDR1 is MDHEN and CDR2 SYDVKM. Produced via immunoSEQ multiplex PCR; TCRdb's table is partial and in-frame only. The table shows around 10,000 clones, with 70% to 80% occurring only once. General study points: What antigens the expanded peripheral T cells recognized was never established. Clonal expansion from baseline to week 6 occurred in both CD4+ and CD8+ T cells.

V and J are TRBV28 and TRBJ1-1, with D perhaps TRBD1 (5 bases). The TCR originated in an adult with an advanced solid tumor such as melanoma, head and neck, liver or kidney cancer. This specimen consisted of CD4+ or CD8+ T cells sorted from blood, obtained in a trial of the OX40 agonist ivuxolimab. CDR3 sequence: CASSETEMNTEAFF. The CDR3 DNA sequence: TGTGCCAGCAGCGAGACAGAAATGAACACTGAAGCTTTCTTT.